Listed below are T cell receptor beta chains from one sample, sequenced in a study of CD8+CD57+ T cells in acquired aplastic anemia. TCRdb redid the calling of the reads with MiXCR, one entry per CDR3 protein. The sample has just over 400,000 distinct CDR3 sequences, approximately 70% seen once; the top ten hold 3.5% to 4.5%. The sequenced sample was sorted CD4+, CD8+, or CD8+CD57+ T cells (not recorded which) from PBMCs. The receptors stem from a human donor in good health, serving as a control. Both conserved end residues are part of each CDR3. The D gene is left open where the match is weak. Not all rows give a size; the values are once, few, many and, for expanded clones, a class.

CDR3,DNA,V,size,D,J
CASSDPRIPNEQYF,TGTGCCAGCAGCGACCCCCGGATCCCCAACGAGCAGTACTTC,TRBV7-3,-,-,TRBJ2-7
CASSLIRRKDVGELFF,TGCGCCAGCAGCCTGATTCGCAGAAAGGACGTCGGAGAGCTGTTTTTT,TRBV7-3,-,-,TRBJ2-2
CASSLQAGAITTEHF,TGTGCCAGCAGCTTACAGGCAGGGGCAATTACAACTGAACACTTT,TRBV7-9,-,-,TRBJ1-6
CASSFGRANTQYF,TGTGCCAGCAGTTTTGGTCGGGCAAATACGCAGTATTTT,TRBV12-3/TRBV12-4,few,-,TRBJ2-3
CSATGGTEAYYGYTF,TGCAGTGCAACAGGTGGCACTGAAGCTTACTATGGCTACACCTTC,TRBV20-1,-,-,TRBJ1-2
CASSFPSGATYEQYF,TGTGCCAGCAGCTTTCCTAGCGGGGCGACCTACGAGCAGTACTTC,TRBV7-2,-,TRBD2,TRBJ2-7
CASRLRGGTGEQYF,TGTGCTAGCAGACTCCGTGGGGGGACAGGCGAGCAGTACTTC,TRBV12-3/TRBV12-4,-,TRBD1,TRBJ2-7
CASRNRTANEKLFF,TGTGCCAGCAGAAACAGAACGGCTAATGAAAAACTGTTTTTT,TRBV5-1,-,-,TRBJ1-4
CSALSTTEKLFF,TGCAGTGCTTTATCGACAACCGAAAAACTGTTTTTT,TRBV20-1,-,-,TRBJ1-4
CATLGQRNNQPQHF,TGTGCCACCCTCGGGCAGAGAAACAATCAGCCCCAGCATTTT,TRBV24-1,many,-,TRBJ1-5
CASSLNRDTFSFF,TGTGCCAGCAGCCTTAACCGGGACACTTTCAGTTTCTTT,TRBV12-3/TRBV12-4,many,-,TRBJ1-1
CASAEGMNTEAFFFF,TGTGCCAGCGCAGAGGGGATGAACACTGAAGCTTTCTTTTTCTTC,TRBV7-2,-,-,TRBJ2-1
CASSFGTDNSPLHF,TGTGCCAGCAGCTTCGGGACGGATAATTCACCCCTCCACTTT,TRBV9,few,-,TRBJ1-6
CAISESGGVTPPQHF,TGTGCCATCAGTGAGTCTGGGGGCGTGACTCCGCCCCAGCATTTT,TRBV24-1,-,-,TRBJ1-5
CASSSGLAGTDNEQFF,TGTGCCAGCAGCTCCGGACTAGCGGGTACGGACAACGAGCAGTTCTTC,TRBV7-6,-,TRBD2,TRBJ2-1
CASSESNGLGEQYF,TGCGCCAGCAGTGAGTCGAACGGGCTGGGCGAGCAGTACTTC,TRBV10-1,-,-,TRBJ2-7
CSVAPQGTGLYEQYF,TGCAGCGTTGCCCCTCAAGGGACAGGGCTTTACGAGCAGTACTTC,TRBV29-1,many,TRBD1,TRBJ2-7
CASSPTGPAEAFF,TGTGCCAGCAGCCCCACAGGGCCGGCTGAAGCTTTCTTT,TRBV7-9,-,-,TRBJ1-1
CASRQKFRGHDTGAFF,TGTGCCAGCAGGCAGAAATTCAGGGGGCATGACACTGGAGCTTTCTTT,TRBV7-9,many,TRBD1,TRBJ1-1
CASSDLVGATTYNEQFF,TGTGCCAGCAGCGATCTGGTCGGCGCTACGACCTACAATGAGCAGTTCTTC,TRBV7-8,few,-,TRBJ2-1
CASSPYGTPYGQYF,TGTGCCAGCAGCCCGTACGGGACGCCCTACGGGCAGTACTTC,TRBV11-3,-,-,TRBJ2-7
CASRGQYNEQFF,TGTGCCAGCAGGGGACAGTACAATGAGCAGTTCTTC,TRBV2,-,TRBD1,TRBJ2-1
CASSRSGGREQFF,TGCGCCAGCAGCCGATCTGGGGGGCGTGAGCAGTTCTTC,TRBV4-3,-,-,TRBJ2-1
CASSQGGVGEKLFF,TGCGCCAGCAGCCAAGGAGGAGTAGGTGAAAAACTGTTTTTT,TRBV7-4,-,-,TRBJ1-4
CSASAGGYSAYNEQFF,TGCAGTGCTAGTGCCGGCGGGTACTCTGCCTACAATGAGCAGTTCTTC,TRBV20-1,-,-,TRBJ2-1
CSARGPGLASTDTQYF,TGCAGTGCTAGAGGACCGGGACTAGCGAGTACAGATACGCAGTATTTT,TRBV20-1,many,TRBD2,TRBJ2-3
CASSLEQRAYEQYYF,TGTGCCAGCAGCTTAGAGCAGCGGGCTTACGAGCAGTACTACTTC,TRBV7-2,-,-,TRBJ2-7
CSARVRDTQYF,TGCAGTGCTAGAGTCAGGGATACGCAGTATTTT,TRBV20-1,many,-,TRBJ2-3
CASRRTSGGADTQYF,TGTGCCAGTAGAAGGACTAGCGGGGGGGCAGATACCCAGTATTTT,TRBV19,-,TRBD2,TRBJ2-3
CASSPSANTEAFF,TGTGCCAGCTCACCATCGGCGAACACTGAAGCTTTCTTT,TRBV18,many,-,TRBJ1-1
CASSSTTGRTSYEQYF,TGTGCCAGTAGCTCGACGACAGGCCGGACATCCTACGAGCAGTACTTC,TRBV19,many,-,TRBJ2-7
CASSLDLSMEDTPFF,TGTGCCAGCAGCCTGGACTTAAGCATGGAAGATACGCCTTTCTTT,TRBV9,-,-,TRBJ1-1
CSVVMTIAAFF,TGCAGCGTTGTAATGACTATTGCGGCTTTCTTT,TRBV20-1,-,-,TRBJ1-1
CASSQRGRTGELFF,TGTGCCAGCAGCCAACGGGGTCGCACCGGGGAGCTGTTTTTT,TRBV7-2,many,-,TRBJ2-2
CSVDEPGKRQETQYF,TGCAGCGTTGATGAACCAGGGAAAAGGCAAGAGACCCAGTACTTC,TRBV29-1,many,-,TRBJ2-5
CASSQPGLEAFF,TGTGCCAGCAGCCAACCCGGTCTAGAAGCTTTCTTT,TRBV11-2,-,-,TRBJ1-1
CASNKLLAGGKDTQYF,TGTGCCAGCAACAAACTTCTAGCGGGGGGGAAAGATACGCAGTATTTT,TRBV2,-,TRBD2,TRBJ2-3
CASSLMQGRGHGQPQHF,TGTGCCAGCAGCTTGATGCAGGGACGAGGCCACGGCCAGCCCCAGCATTTT,TRBV5-6,many,-,TRBJ1-5
CASSPGAGAETQYF,TGTGCCAGCAGCCCGGGGGCGGGGGCGGAGACCCAGTACTTC,TRBV5-8,once,-,TRBJ2-5
CASIHSVGQGSGYGYTF,TGTGCCAGCATCCACTCGGTGGGACAGGGATCAGGCTATGGCTACACCTTC,TRBV7-3,-,TRBD1,TRBJ1-2
CASSGLLQTSPLHF,TGTGCCAGCAGCGGATTACTACAGACTTCGCCCCTCCACTTC,TRBV25-1,-,-,TRBJ2-7
CSARRLRASCTGELFF,TGCAGTGCTAGAAGGCTCAGGGCTAGTTGCACCGGGGAGCTGTTTTTT,TRBV20-1,-,-,TRBJ2-2
CASSRGTTDTQYF,TGTGCCAGCAGCCGGGGCACCACAGATACGCAGTATTTT,TRBV7-3,many,-,TRBJ2-3
CASSLRGDRGYEQYF,TGCGCCAGCAGCTTGAGGGGGGACAGGGGCTACGAGCAGTACTTC,TRBV5-1,many,TRBD1,TRBJ2-7
CASSLGQALNTEAFF,TGTGCCAGCAGCTTGGGACAGGCGTTGAACACTGAAGCTTTCTTT,TRBV9,many,TRBD1,TRBJ1-1
CASSDETSGGNEQFF,TGTGCCAGCAGTGATGAGACTAGCGGGGGCAATGAGCAGTTCTTC,TRBV2,-,TRBD2,TRBJ2-1
CASTPDRTSNYGYTF,TGTGCCAGCACCCCCGACAGGACCTCTAACTATGGCTACACCTTC,TRBV7-2,many,-,TRBJ1-2
CASSLLQRRTVNTEAFF,TGTGCCAGCAGCTTACTACAACGACGGACAGTGAACACTGAAGCTTTCTTT,TRBV7-8,-,-,TRBJ1-1
CASSDRTGSIYGYTF,TGTGCCAGCAGTGACCGGACAGGGAGTATCTATGGCTACACCTTC,TRBV25-1,-,TRBD1,TRBJ1-2
CASSGRDTRDTF,TGTGCCAGCAGCGGCCGGGACACAAGGGACACTTTC,TRBV7-6,-,-,TRBJ1-2
CASSAERNGPEHEQNF,TGTGCCAGCAGCGCTGAGAGGAATGGGCCCGAGCACGAGCAGAACTTC,TRBV2,-,-,TRBJ2-7
CASSTPGDPQHF,TGTGCCAGCAGCACACCCGGGGACCCCCAGCATTTT,TRBV5-1,-,-,TRBJ1-5
CASSSRTGDQPQHF,TGTGCCAGCAGCTCCCGGACAGGGGATCAGCCCCAGCATTTT,TRBV7-3,few,TRBD1,TRBJ1-5
CASSLHPDVQQPQYF,TGTGCCAGCAGCTTACACCCCGATGTTCAGCAGCCCCAGTACTTC,TRBV7-2,-,-,TRBJ2-5
CASSLTGGGEGVF,TGTGCCAGCAGCTTGACTGGCGGGGGGGAGGGGGTCTTC,TRBV9,-,TRBD2,TRBJ2-1
CSVEGQGTDTQYF,TGCAGCGTTGAGGGACAGGGGACTGATACGCAGTATTTT,TRBV29-1,-,TRBD1,TRBJ2-3
CASSVKGSVRYEQYF,TGTGCCAGCAGCGTTAAAGGGTCTGTGCGCTACGAGCAGTACTTC,TRBV12-5,-,-,TRBJ2-7
CASRPGQGIGTQYF,TGTGCCAGCAGGCCGGGACAGGGCATCGGTACGCAGTATTTT,TRBV2,-,TRBD1,TRBJ2-3
CASSPTGGQTEAFF,TGCGCCAGCAGCCCGACAGGGGGCCAGACTGAAGCTTTCTTT,TRBV5-1,-,TRBD1,TRBJ1-1
CASSPSRQATPYF,TGTGCCAGTAGCCCCAGTCGCCAGGCGACCCCGTACTTC,TRBV19,-,-,TRBJ2-5